What follows is one T cell receptor (beta chain) and its context. This sample is drawn from a study of technical replicates of blood from several donors. Some clones are missing from TCRdb's copy, which holds only in-frame ones; the method was immunoSEQ multiplex PCR. The sample has 85,000 to 100,000 clones; approximately 90% are singletons. The CDR3 extends over 17 amino acids. The V gene's germline CDR1 is MGHRA and CDR2 YSYEKL. V gave up 1 base and J gave up 0 bases, with 12 bases separating them. The chain combines TRBV4-1 with TRBJ1-4, with D perhaps matching TRBD1 (6 bases). The material sequenced was T cells isolated from PBMCs. The receptor comes from a human donor in good health. The CDR3: CASSQGDTPATNEKLFF. In DNA, the CDR3 is TGCGCCAGCAGCCAAGGGGACACCCCTGCAACTAATGAAAAACTGTTTTTT.